This T cell receptor beta chain was profiled in a study of cytomegalovirus exposure and HLA in healthy donors. As for the study in general: Early on, a data release was issued that held 80 million to 90 million unique TCRs from HLA-typed donors.

It was with 60 Vbeta and 13 Jbeta primers that the PCR ran. In the original workflow: An analysis that came later counted 60 million to 80 million unique TCR beta chains, some 11 million shared. Produced via immunoSEQ multiplex PCR; TCRdb's table is partial and in-frame only. V, J and clone size reflect that table, while D and trimming were determined from the DNA. Recorded for this sample: roughly 120,000 clones. A remark on this clone: Its antigen is undetermined.

The CDR3 is made up of 15 amino acids. With V trimmed by 8 bases and J by 8 bases, 14 bases remained unmatched. Per germline, CDR1 SGHNT and CDR2 YENEEA. The study, taken as a whole, reports: Three CMV-associated chains proved CMV antigen-specific in vitro. The authors later linked a missense DCLRE1C variant to TCR beta V- and J-gene trimming.

The sequencing sample was made of PBMCs. This sequence was found in a man in his forties in good health and CMV-seronegative. The gene calls are TRBV11-3 and TRBJ1-4, with 7 bases lining up with TRBD1. CDR3 bases: TGTGCCAGCCAAGGACAGGATGTACGCGGGGAAAAACTGTTTTTT. Amino acid sequence: CASQGQDVRGEKLFF.